Following are 5 T cell receptor beta chains from one sample sequenced in a study of blood T cell repertoires in COVID-19. Only in-frame clones appear in the TCRdb table, and some are missing; sequencing was by immunoSEQ multiplex PCR. The sample includes tens of thousands of clones, almost 85% seen only once; the top ten take roughly 1.2%. Material: peripheral blood. The receptors were gathered from a woman aged 80 or over with acute or convalescent COVID-19.

The chain combines TRBV9 with TRBJ2-3, with a possible D match to TRBD2 (6 bases). The CDR3 has 13 residues. Per germline, CDR1 SGDLS and CDR2 YYNGEE. Between the trimmed V and J ends, which lost 4 bases and 4 bases, there was a span of 10 bases. The CDR3 nucleotides read TGTGCCAGCAGCCCGGGGACTTCAGATACGCAGTATTTT. It specifies CASSPGTSDTQYF.

The chain employs TRBV2 and TRBJ2-5, with D possibly TRBD2 on 6 matching bases. The CDR3 is made up of 14 amino acids. V lost 8 bases, J lost 1 base, and 14 bases lay in between. Germline lookup yields CDR1 SNHLY and CDR2 FYNNEI. The chain's CDR3 is CASGKGTLQETQYF. The CDR3 coding sequence is TGTGCCAGCGGTAAGGGGACTCTCCAAGAGACCCAGTACTTC.

The J gene is TRBJ2-5, the V gene TRBV14, with a possible D match to TRBD2 (6 bases). CDR3 length: 13 amino acids. V shed 8 bases and J shed 5 bases, with 15 bases lying between them. The germline gives CDR1 SGHDN, CDR2 FVKESK. CDR3 region: CASGGMGRETQYF. The CDR3 bases are TGTGCCAGCGGCGGGATGGGCCGGGAGACCCAGTACTTC.

The genes are TRBV6-5 and TRBJ2-7; no clear D. The germline V and J ends were trimmed by 6 bases and 3 bases, with 12 bases remaining between them. This CDR3 is built from 13 residues. Germline CDR1 reads MNHEY; CDR2 reads SVGAGI. The DNA of the CDR3 is TGTGCCAGCAGGACTCCTATTATCTACGAGCAGTACTTC. Translating it yields CASRTPIIYEQYF.

The rearrangement links TRBV10-3 to TRBJ1-1; 8 nucleotides agree with TRBD1. Losses at the gene ends were 3 bases for V and 4 bases for J; bases not matched to a gene: 4. Germline lookup yields CDR1 ENHRY and CDR2 SYGVKD. CDR3 size: 14 residues. CDR3: CAISETGTGTEAFF. The CDR3 bases are TGTGCCATCAGTGAAACCGGGACAGGCACTGAAGCTTTCTTT.